This record concerns one TCR beta chain sequence. These data originate in a study of blood T cell repertoires in COVID-19. Assay used: immunoSEQ multiplex PCR; TCRdb lists only in-frame clones, some missing. The repertoire consists of about 180,000 clones, with around 76% occurring once and the leading ten covering 8.4%. Germline lookup yields CDR1 SGHDT and CDR2 YYEEEE. The CDR3 spans 16 residues. Trimming took 4 bases from V and 0 from J, leaving 14 bases between them. The sample consisted of peripheral blood. The sequence came from an older woman with acute or convalescent COVID-19. The J gene is TRBJ2-1, the V gene TRBV5-6, with unresolved D. The CDR3 spells CASSLIFLSSYNEQFF. The CDR3 DNA follows: TGTGCCAGCAGCCTGATATTTTTGAGCTCCTACAATGAGCAGTTCTTC. Full variable domain (missing parts from reference TRBV5-6 and TRBJ2-1): DAGVTQSPTHLIKTRGQQVTLRCSPKSGHDTVSWYQQALGQGPQFIFQYYEEEERQRGNFPDRFSGHQFPNYSSELNVNALLLGDSALYLCASSLIFLSSYNEQFFGPGTRLTVL.